This entry lists 27 T cell receptor beta chains sequenced from one sample in a study of shared clonotypes between healthy human individuals. TCRdb's table, derived via immunoSEQ multiplex PCR, lists solely in-frame clones and lacks some. The sample yields around 2,100,000 clones, around 96% seen once. Positively selected for CCR7, the CD45RO-negative cells used as naive CD8 cells excluded terminally differentiated effector memory CD45RA+ cells. The sequencing sample was made of naive CD8+ T cells sorted from blood. Source of these receptors: a man aged 18 to 30 in good health.

The genes are TRBV7-9 and TRBJ2-1, with D perhaps TRBD1 or TRBD2 (5 bases each). CDR1 and CDR2 from the germline V gene are SEHNR and FQNEAQ (reference sequence). Trimming removed 5 bases from V and 5 bases from J, with 19 bases in between. The CDR3 spans 16 residues. The CDR3 spells CASSNPGAWDHNEQFF. The CDR3 DNA reads as TGTGCCAGCAGCAATCCCGGGGCCTGGGACCACAATGAGCAGTTCTTC.

The rearrangement joins TRBV28 to TRBJ1-5; possibly TRBD1 for D (5 bases). V was cut by 8 bases and J by 5 bases, with 19 bases left in between. Germline lookup yields CDR1 MDHEN and CDR2 SYDVKM. The CDR3 contains 15 residues. The CDR3 sequence is CASREWGSGDQPQHF. CDR3 bases: TGTGCCAGCCGGGAATGGGGGTCAGGCGATCAGCCCCAGCATTTT. Full variable domain (rest looked up from reference TRBV28 and TRBJ1-5): DVKVTQSSRYLVKRTGEKVFLECVQDMDHENMFWYRQDPGLGLRLIYFSYDVKMKEKGDIPEGYSVSREKKERFSLILESASTNQTSMYLCASREWGSGDQPQHFGDGTRLSIL.

The chain carries TRBV27 and TRBJ2-7; D may be TRBD2 (6 bases). The V and J ends lost 3 bases and 3 bases respectively, with 9 bases between them. Germline V CDR1 and CDR2: MNHEY, SMNVEV (reference sequence). This CDR3 spans 13 amino acids. The CDR3 sequence: CASSFEGGYEQYF. In DNA, the CDR3 is TGTGCCAGCAGTTTCGAGGGAGGCTACGAGCAGTACTTC.

Comments on this clone: This same CDR3 is encoded by further DNA sequences in the sample. The V call is TRBV19, the J call TRBJ2-7; D is unresolved. Germline CDR1 reads LNHDA; CDR2 reads SQIVND (reference sequence). The CDR3 loop spans 14 amino acids. Trimming took off 3 bases at V and 0 bases at J, with 9 bases between the two ends. The CDR3 loop is CASSIGPSSYEQYF. The CDR3 nucleotides read TGTGCCAGTAGTATCGGACCGAGCTCCTACGAGCAGTACTTC.

V usage is TRBV9 and J usage is TRBJ2-1, with D maybe TRBD2 (5 bases). The CDR3 length is 16 residues. Germline lookup yields CDR1 SGDLS and CDR2 YYNGEE. Trimming took off 2 bases at V and 0 bases at J, with 12 bases between the two ends. CDR3 bases: TGTGCCAGCAGCGTCCCGCCGGGAAGCTCCTACAATGAGCAGTTCTTC. Amino acids: CASSVPPGSSYNEQFF.

The chain has TRBV27 and TRBJ2-7; TRBD1 aligns across 8 bases. Germline assignment: CDR1 MNHEY and CDR2 SMNVEV (reference sequence). J was trimmed by 3 bases and V by 4 bases; bases with no gene match: 8. This CDR3 region has 15 residues. The CDR3 coding sequence is TGTGCCAGCAGTTCCTCCGGGACAGGACGCTACGAGCAGTACTTC. This codes for CASSSSGTGRYEQYF.

The rearrangement uses TRBV28 and TRBJ2-7; maybe TRBD2 (5 bases). Germline CDR1 MDHEN, CDR2 SYDVKM. The CDR3 consists of 13 residues. Deletions cut 2 bases from V and 7 bases from J, with 12 bases between. The CDR3 protein is CASSLRDRREQYF. The CDR3 DNA reads TGTGCCAGCAGTTTACGGGATAGGCGGGAGCAGTACTTC. The full variable domain, with the rest looked up from reference TRBV28 and TRBJ2-7, is DVKVTQSSRYLVKRTGEKVFLECVQDMDHENMFWYRQDPGLGLRLIYFSYDVKMKEKGDIPEGYSVSREKKERFSLILESASTNQTSMYLCASSLRDRREQYFGPGTRLTVT.

This sequence joins TRBV11-2 and TRBJ1-2; weak D call: TRBD1 (6 bases). Looked up from germline, CDR1 is SGHAT and CDR2 is FQNNGV. Deletions cut 0 bases from V and 4 bases from J, with 15 bases between. The CDR3 is 16 residues long. The CDR3 loop is CASSLETGREGYGYTF. Written as DNA, the CDR3 is TGTGCCAGCAGCTTAGAAACAGGGAGAGAGGGCTATGGCTACACCTTC.

V usage is TRBV11-2 and J usage is TRBJ2-7, with 8 bases lining up with TRBD1. V dropped 4 bases and J dropped 2; count of bases not matched to a gene: 4. CDR3 length: 14 residues. Germline CDR1 and CDR2: SGHAT and FQNNGV. The CDR3 is CASSSGQDTYEQYF. CDR3 DNA: TGTGCCAGCAGCTCGGGACAGGACACCTACGAGCAGTACTTC.

The CDR3 protein is CASSLAGGFDEQFF. CDR3 DNA: TGTGCCAGCAGCTTGGCCGGGGGTTTCGATGAGCAGTTCTTC. The genes are TRBV5-6 and TRBJ2-1; maybe TRBD2 (6 bases). The V gene's germline CDR1 is SGHDT and CDR2 YYEEEE. V was shortened by 0 bases and J by 8 bases, with 12 bases between the two germline ends. CDR3 length: 14 residues.

The rearrangement links TRBV7-9 to TRBJ2-2; tentatively, D is TRBD2 (6 bases). Germline V CDR1 and CDR2: SEHNR, FQNEAQ (reference sequence). The germline V and J ends were trimmed by 6 bases and 4 bases, with 9 bases remaining between them. CDR3 length: 13 amino acids. CDR3 nucleotides: TGTGCCAGCAGGCCGACTAGCACCGGGGAGCTGTTTTTT. It translates to CASRPTSTGELFF. The full variable domain, in which reference TRBV7-9 and TRBJ2-2 provide the parts outside the CDR3, is DTGVSQNPRHKITKRGQNVTFRCDPISEHNRLYWYRQTLGQGPEFLTYFQNEAQLEKSRLLSDRFSAERPKGSFSTLEIQRTEQGDSAMYLCASRPTSTGELFFGEGSRLTVL.

This clone was recorded only once. The rearrangement uses TRBV19 and TRBJ2-1; 7 nucleotides align to TRBD1. The V gene end was trimmed by 3 bases and the J gene end by 5 bases; junction bases not matched to a gene: 7. The CDR3 consists of 15 residues. Per germline, CDR1 LNHDA and CDR2 SQIVND (reference sequence). This CDR3 reads CASSILRGTDNEQFF. The CDR3 nucleotides are TGTGCCAGTAGTATTCTCAGGGGGACAGACAATGAGCAGTTCTTC.

CDR3: CASSYSNEGQFF. CDR3 sequence (DNA): TGTGCCAGCAGTTACTCGAACGAAGGGCAGTTCTTC. The chain combines TRBV6-5 with TRBJ2-1; D gene uncertain. V shed 0 bases and J shed 12 bases, with 9 bases lying between them. The CDR3 extends over 12 amino acids. Germline V gene lookup returns CDR1 MNHEY and CDR2 SVGAGI.

CDR3 nucleotides: TGTGCCAGCCGGACGACAGGTACTAACTATGGCTACACCTTC. Protein product: CASRTTGTNYGYTF. V and J are TRBV27 and TRBJ1-2; D is possibly TRBD1 (6 bases). Germline lookup yields CDR1 MNHEY and CDR2 SMNVEV (reference sequence). V was clipped by 8 bases and J by 0 bases, with 13 bases between them. The CDR3 contains 14 residues.

This clone was observed a single time. V and J are TRBV4-3 and TRBJ2-2, with 11 bases lining up with TRBD2. CDR1 is LGHNA and CDR2 is YSLEER in the germline V gene. V was pared by 0 bases and J by 7 bases, with 7 bases of the junction left unmatched. The CDR3 sequence is 17 residues long. The CDR3 spells CASSQDFSGRAHGELFF. Here the CDR3 DNA reads TGCGCCAGCAGCCAAGATTTTAGCGGGAGGGCACACGGGGAGCTGTTTTTT.

The genes are TRBV4-2 and TRBJ1-6; D gene ambiguous. V was cut by 0 bases and J by 10 bases, with 13 bases left in between. This CDR3 has 15 residues. Per the germline V gene, CDR1 is LGHNA and CDR2 is YNFKEQ. CDR3 coding DNA: TGTGCCAGCAGCCAAGAATGGGGAGGTGGCTCACCCCTCCACTTT. Protein product: CASSQEWGGGSPLHF.

In DNA, the CDR3 is TGTGCCAGCAGTTTGGCAGAGGGCACAGATACGCAGTATTTT. Its translation is CASSLAEGTDTQYF. The chain has TRBV28 and TRBJ2-3, with D uncertain. Trimming shortened V by 3 bases and J by 1 base, and 8 bases separated the two germline ends. Germline assignment: CDR1 MDHEN and CDR2 SYDVKM. The CDR3 runs 14 residues.

This clone was picked up a small number of times. Other nucleotide sequences in the sample specify the same CDR3. The V call is TRBV6-5, the J call TRBJ2-2; unclear D gene. CDR1 and CDR2 (germline): MNHEY, SVGAGI. V was clipped by 5 bases and J by 3 bases, with 10 bases between them. The CDR3 sequence is 14 residues long. The CDR3 here is CASSPGPDTGELFF. The CDR3 DNA sequence: TGTGCCAGCAGTCCCGGGCCTGACACCGGGGAGCTGTTTTTT.

In this sample, this clone turned up once. This rearrangement joins TRBV6-5 to TRBJ1-2; weak D call: TRBD1 (6 bases). CDR3 size: 14 residues. Germline CDR1 reads MNHEY; CDR2 reads SVGAGI. Trimming stripped 6 bases from V and 3 bases from J, with 14 bases between. The chain's CDR3 is CASSLTGPDYGYTF. CDR3 sequence (DNA): TGTGCCAGCAGCCTCACAGGGCCCGACTATGGCTACACCTTC.

The V and J genes are TRBV7-9 and TRBJ2-7; no reliable D call. Trimming cost V 0 bases and J 1 base, with 10 bases left between them. Germline CDR1 SEHNR, CDR2 FQNEAQ (reference sequence). The CDR3 is made up of 15 amino acids. The CDR3: CASSLALDGSYEQYF. The DNA of the CDR3 is TGTGCCAGCAGCTTAGCCCTGGACGGATCCTACGAGCAGTACTTC. Looking up the rest from reference TRBV7-9 and TRBJ2-7 gives the full variable domain: DTGVSQNPRHKITKRGQNVTFRCDPISEHNRLYWYRQTLGQGPEFLTYFQNEAQLEKSRLLSDRFSAERPKGSFSTLEIQRTEQGDSAMYLCASSLALDGSYEQYFGPGTRLTVT.

The chain has TRBV7-8 and TRBJ2-7; D might be TRBD1 (6 bases). Germline V lookup: CDR1 SGHVS, CDR2 FQNEAQ. V lost 4 bases, J lost 4 bases, and 11 bases lay in between. The CDR3 runs 13 residues. The CDR3 DNA is TGTGCCAGCAGCTCGAGGACAGAGTACGAGCAGTACTTC. This codes for CASSSRTEYEQYF.

The J gene is TRBJ1-4, the V gene TRBV30, with no clear D. The CDR3 runs to 13 residues. Looked up from germline, CDR1 is GTSNPN and CDR2 is SVGIG (reference sequence). V gave up 5 bases and J gave up 7 bases, with 14 bases separating them. The chain's CDR3 is CAWSSGHREKLFF. The DNA for the CDR3 is TGTGCCTGGTCGTCCGGCCACCGTGAAAAACTGTTTTTT.

V gene TRBV28 combines with J gene TRBJ2-1; D might be TRBD1 or TRBD2, each matching 5 bases. With 3 bases removed from V and 10 bases from J, the gap between germline ends came to 19 bases. Germline lookup yields CDR1 MDHEN and CDR2 SYDVKM. CDR3 length: 15 amino acids. CDR3: CASSFSSEGTQEQFF. The CDR3 DNA is TGTGCCAGCAGTTTCAGTTCTGAGGGGACGCAGGAGCAGTTCTTC. Using reference TRBV28 and TRBJ2-1 for the parts outside the CDR3, the full variable domain is DVKVTQSSRYLVKRTGEKVFLECVQDMDHENMFWYRQDPGLGLRLIYFSYDVKMKEKGDIPEGYSVSREKKERFSLILESASTNQTSMYLCASSFSSEGTQEQFFGPGTRLTVL.

This clone was seen just once. This chain connects TRBV7-3 to TRBJ2-6; D is undetermined. Germline loops: CDR1 SGHTA, CDR2 FQGTGA. This CDR3 is 19 amino acids long. The ends were cut back, 5 bases at V and 5 bases at J, with 25 bases in the middle. CDR3 sequence reads: CASSDPLFTPQSRANVLTF. As DNA, the CDR3 is TGTGCCAGCAGCGATCCATTGTTTACCCCACAAAGTCGGGCCAACGTCCTGACTTTC. Full variable domain (missing parts from reference TRBV7-3 and TRBJ2-6): GAGVSQTPSNKVTEKGKYVELRCDPISGHTALYWYRQSLGQGPEFLIYFQGTGAADDSGLPNDRFFAVRPEGSVSTLKIQRTERGDSAVYLCASSDPLFTPQSRANVLTFGAGSRLTVL.

The chain employs TRBV25-1 and TRBJ1-4, with TRBD1 matching 10 bases. Germline V gene data show CDR1 as MGHDK and CDR2 as SYGVNS. This CDR3 is built from 18 residues. With V trimmed by 3 bases and J by 2 bases, 9 bases remained unmatched. CDR3 nucleotides: TGTGCCAGCAGTGAGCTTCCGGGACAGGGGACTACTAATGAAAAACTGTTTTTT. Amino acids: CASSELPGQGTTNEKLFF.

This chain links TRBV13 with TRBJ2-5; D tentatively fits TRBD1 or TRBD2 (7 bases each). Germline CDR1 PRHDT, CDR2 FYEKMQ (reference sequence). Deletions cut 5 bases from V and 2 bases from J, with 15 bases between. The CDR3 extends over 15 amino acids. CDR3 amino acids: CASSPRGGWQETQYF. Written as DNA, the CDR3 is TGTGCCAGCAGCCCCAGGGGGGGCTGGCAAGAGACCCAGTACTTC.

To note about this clone: This specimen includes other DNA sequences encoding the same CDR3. This chain joins TRBV7-9 and TRBJ2-7; 9 bases fit TRBD2. J gave up 2 bases and V 1 base, and 3 bases lay outside the gene matches. The CDR3 has 15 amino acids. CDR1 is SEHNR, CDR2 FQNEAQ, per germline (reference sequence). CDR3 region: CASSLVAGGPYEQYF. CDR3 coding DNA: TGTGCCAGCAGCTTAGTTGCGGGAGGGCCCTACGAGCAGTACTTC.